A single TCR beta chain is shown here with its context. Sequencing was performed with immunoSEQ multiplex PCR; in TCRdb, only in-frame clones are kept and a portion is missing. Found here are more than 900,000 clones, around 78% of them singletons; the top ten hold roughly 0.55%. The sample belongs to a study of shared clonotypes between healthy human individuals. V lost 4 bases, J lost 5 bases, and 18 bases lay in between. The CDR3 spans 15 residues. CDR1 SGHAT and CDR2 FQNNGV come from the germline V gene. The rearrangement links TRBV11-2 to TRBJ2-7, with a possible D match to TRBD2 (6 bases). Sequenced material: memory CD4+ T cells from PBMCs. Described subset: CD45RA-negative fraction. The TCR comes from a man aged 18 to 35 in good health. Some clones in this sample may be carry-over from other donors' samples. This chain's CDR3 is CASSSILGGGNEQYF. The CDR3 bases are TGTGCCAGCAGCTCCATTTTGGGGGGTGGTAACGAGCAGTACTTC.